This TCR beta chain was documented in a study of graft-versus-host responses after intestinal transplantation. As for the study in general: The recipients all started with anti-thymocyte globulin induction and then took tacrolimus and steroids for around three years.

The CDR3 is 13 residues long. The ends were cut back, 5 bases at V and 4 bases at J, with 12 bases in the middle. The germline V gene has CDR1 GTSNPN and CDR2 SVGIG (reference sequence). Note on this clone: Its antigen is still unknown.

Study-wide results and limits: Present in recipient marrow, GvH clones included some that appeared first in ileum or blood. With peak circulating GvH clone levels came an association with early post-transplant HvG declines. Subjects displaying graft-donor T cell macrochimerism possessed elevated graft-versus-host to host-versus-graft clonal ratios inside allografts.

The data were produced by immunoSEQ multiplex PCR, yet TCRdb's version contains in-frame clones alone and is incomplete. This sample has 140,000 or so clones, with around 90% found just once. The TCR originated in a human donor who received an intestinal transplant. The material sequenced was unstimulated CD4+ T cells sorted from spleen or lymph node cells, taken before intestinal transplant. The J gene is TRBJ1-5, the V gene TRBV30, with D hard to call. CDR3 coding DNA: TGTGCCTGGGGTCCGGGCCCGAATCAGCCCCAGCATTTT. Translated: CAWGPGPNQPQHF.